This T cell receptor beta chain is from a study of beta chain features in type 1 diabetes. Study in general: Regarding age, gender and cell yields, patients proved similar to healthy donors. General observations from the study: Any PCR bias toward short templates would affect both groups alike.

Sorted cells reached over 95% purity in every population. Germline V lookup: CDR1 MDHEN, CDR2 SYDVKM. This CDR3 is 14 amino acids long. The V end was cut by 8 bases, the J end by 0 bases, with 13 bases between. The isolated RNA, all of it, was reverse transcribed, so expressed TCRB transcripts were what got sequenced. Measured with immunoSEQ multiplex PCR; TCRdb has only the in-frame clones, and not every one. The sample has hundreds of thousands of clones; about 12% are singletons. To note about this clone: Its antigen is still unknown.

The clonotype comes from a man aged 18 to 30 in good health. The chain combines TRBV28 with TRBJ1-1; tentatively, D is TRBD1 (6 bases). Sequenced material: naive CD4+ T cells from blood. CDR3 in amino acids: CASGPDSLNTEAFF. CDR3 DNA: TGTGCCAGCGGGCCGGACAGCCTGAACACTGAAGCTTTCTTT.